This entry lists 17 T cell receptor beta chains sequenced from one sample in a study of spatial heterogeneity in lung cancer. General study results and limits: Mutation counts in tumors were tracked by counts of expanded intratumoral alpha and beta TCRs.

TCRdb fed the 5' RACE reads into MiXCR, producing one record per CDR3 protein. Among 100,000 or so distinct CDR3 sequences, approximately 4.7% were seen once, and the ten largest hold 20% to 25%. Their antigens are not known. Stated time point: sample taken at primary tumor resection. Sequenced here: lung tumor tissue, sampled at surgery. The receptors originated from a male donor with early-stage non-small cell lung cancer.

To note about this clonotype: A read error is possible here, since a much larger clone lies one base away. In nucleotides, the CDR3 is TGCAGCGTACTTTCTGCGGAACAGGGGGCGCTGGGCTACACCTTC. Its protein is CSVLSAEQGALGYTF. This rearrangement joins TRBV29-1 to TRBJ1-2, with 9 positions matching TRBD1. Germline CDR1 is SQVTM and CDR2 is ANQGSEA. The CDR3 length is 15 residues. V dropped 6 bases and J dropped 8; count of bases not matched to a gene: 16. Complete variable domain (other parts from reference TRBV29-1 and TRBJ1-2): SAVISQKPSRDICQRGTSLTIQCQVDSQVTMMFWYRQQPGQSLTLIATANQGSEATYESGFVIDKFPISRPNLTFSTLTVSNMSPEDSSIYLCSVLSAEQGALGYTFGSGTRLTVV.

This clonotype was seen many times. This chain joins TRBV6-1 and TRBJ1-1; D uncertain. V lost 3 bases and J lost 3, with 8 bases in between. The CDR3 contains 13 residues. Germline values: CDR1 MNHNS, CDR2 SASEGT. In DNA form, the CDR3 reads TGTGCCAGCAGTGATCAAAGACACACTGAAGCTTTCTTT. This encodes CASSDQRHTEAFF.

This clonotype was detected a few times. J is TRBJ1-5 and V is TRBV7-6; unclear D gene. Trimming shortened V by 1 base and J by 2 bases, and 9 bases separated the two germline ends. The CDR3 covers 15 residues. Germline CDR1 and CDR2: SGHVS and FNYEAQ. CDR3 sequence reads: CASSLEEGGNQPQHF. CDR3 coding DNA: TGTGCCAGCAGCTTAGAAGAGGGTGGCAATCAGCCCCAGCATTTT.

This clonotype was recorded many times. This chain connects TRBV6-1 to TRBJ1-6; D is undetermined. The germline V and J ends were trimmed by 8 bases and 6 bases, with 11 bases remaining between them. CDR3 length equals 13 residues. Germline loops: CDR1 MNHNS, CDR2 SASEGT. The CDR3 DNA follows: TGTGCCAGCGGTTTTCTTCTTAATTCACCCCTCCACTTT. Amino acid sequence: CASGFLLNSPLHF.

The V and J genes are TRBV20-1 and TRBJ2-1; no clear D. The CDR3 contains 16 residues. CDR1 DFQATT and CDR2 SNEGSKA come from the germline V gene (reference sequence). Trimming took off 0 bases at V and 7 bases at J, with 19 bases between the two ends. CDR3 sequence (DNA): TGCAGTGCTAGAGAAGTAGGGCTAGGTACTGGGAATGAGCAGTTCTTC. Protein sequence: CSAREVGLGTGNEQFF.

This clonotype has at least ten counts. This sequence joins TRBV28 and TRBJ2-4; D is unclear. Looked up from germline, CDR1 is MDHEN and CDR2 is SYDVKM. Trimming took off 1 base at V and 7 bases at J, with 5 bases between the two ends. The CDR3 is made up of 12 amino acids. CDR3 DNA: TGTGCCAGCAGTTTATTTGACAACATTCAGTACTTC. This translates into CASSLFDNIQYF.

The chain employs TRBV6-5 and TRBJ2-6, with TRBD1 as a possible D gene (5 bases). The CDR3 is 17 amino acids. Looked up from germline, CDR1 is MNHEY and CDR2 is SVGAGI. V lost 5 bases, J lost 0 bases, and 14 bases lay in between. CDR3 DNA sequence: TGTGCCAGCAGTCCCCAGGGCAGGCACTCTGGGGCCAACGTCCTGACTTTC. It is translated as CASSPQGRHSGANVLTF.

With respect to this clonotype: A much larger clone differs from this one at a single base, so this may be a read error. V gene TRBV27 combines with J gene TRBJ1-5; 7 bases map to TRBD1. CDR1 MNHEY and CDR2 SMNVEV come from the germline V gene (reference sequence). The CDR3 runs 15 residues. The CDR3 is CANSLHRGGNQPQHF. CDR3 bases: TGTGCCAACAGTCTCCACAGGGGCGGGAATCAGCCCCAGCATTTT.

This clonotype was counted at least ten times. This chain joins TRBV18 and TRBJ2-3, with a weak D call TRBD1 (5 bases). Germline CDR1 is KGHSH and CDR2 is LQKENI. Trimming took off 3 bases at V and 8 bases at J, with 9 bases between the two ends. The CDR3 covers 12 residues. The CDR3 DNA follows: TGTGCCAGCTCACCCTCTAGGGGTACGCAGTATTTT. Its translation: CASSPSRGTQYF.

The chain is built from TRBV27 and TRBJ2-1; TRBD2 matches 13 bases. The CDR3 length is 18 residues. CDR1 MNHEY and CDR2 SMNVEV come from the germline V gene (reference sequence). Trimming at V came to 1 base and at J to 1 base, leaving 4 bases not matched to a gene. The CDR3 region is CASSLYQTSGGSYNEQFF. CDR3 bases: TGTGCCAGCAGTTTATATCAGACTAGCGGGGGGTCCTACAATGAGCAGTTCTTC.

This clonotype showed up many times. J is TRBJ1-5 and V is TRBV7-6; D is unresolved. The V gene's germline CDR1 is SGHVS and CDR2 FNYEAQ. The V and J ends lost 1 base and 7 bases respectively, with 8 bases between them. The CDR3 totals 13 residues. CDR3 sequence (DNA): TGTGCCAGCAGCTTAGTCCACGACCAGCCCCAGCATTTT. Protein product: CASSLVHDQPQHF.

This clonotype was recorded many times. This sequence joins TRBV20-1 and TRBJ2-4; D unresolved. The length of the CDR3 is 15 residues. The germline V gene encodes CDR1 DFQATT and CDR2 SNEGSKA (reference sequence). Trimming took 0 bases from V and 0 from J, leaving 9 bases between them. CDR3: CSARDLGIAKNIQYF. In DNA form, the CDR3 reads TGCAGTGCTAGAGATCTGGGGATAGCCAAAAACATTCAGTACTTC.

This clonotype was counted at least ten times. This rearrangement joins TRBV19 to TRBJ2-3; TRBD2 matches at 10 bases. CDR1 LNHDA and CDR2 SQIVND come from the germline V gene (reference sequence). The J segment lost 1 base and the V segment lost 7 bases, leaving 5 bases of the junction unmatched. This CDR3 is built from 15 residues. The CDR3 reads CASNKAGGGTDTQYF. The CDR3 nucleotides are TGTGCCAGTAACAAAGCGGGAGGGGGCACAGATACGCAGTATTTT.

In its sample, this clonotype was seen many times. The chain links TRBV2 to TRBJ2-1; D remains ambiguous. Germline V CDR1 and CDR2: SNHLY, FYNNEI. The CDR3 sequence is 17 residues long. The V end lost 3 bases, the J end lost 8 bases, and 23 bases lay between the germline ends. The CDR3 protein is CASSDLPGRLGPDEQFF. In DNA, the CDR3 is TGTGCCAGCAGTGATCTTCCAGGACGGTTGGGTCCCGATGAGCAGTTCTTC.

This clonotype was recorded a few times. CDR3 DNA sequence: TGTGCCAGCAGCTTAGGTCAGGGGGCCACCGGGGAGCTGTTTTTT. Protein product: CASSLGQGATGELFF. The chain employs TRBV13 and TRBJ2-2; 8 bases fit TRBD1. Germline V gene sequence: CDR1 PRHDT, CDR2 FYEKMQ (reference sequence). V dropped 0 bases and J dropped 4; count of bases not matched to a gene: 1. There are 15 residues in the CDR3.

The sample holds many counts of this clonotype. V and J are TRBV28 and TRBJ1-5; D is possibly TRBD1 (6 bases). V lost 5 bases to trimming and J lost 5 bases, with 19 bases between them. The CDR3 is 16 residues long. In germline, CDR1 is MDHEN, CDR2 SYDVKM. CDR3: CASSLHSGGQDQPQHF. CDR3 in DNA: TGTGCCAGCAGTCTCCATAGTGGGGGCCAAGATCAGCCCCAGCATTTT. Based on the CDR3 plus reference TRBV28 and TRBJ1-5, the full variable domain is DVKVTQSSRYLVKRTGEKVFLECVQDMDHENMFWYRQDPGLGLRLIYFSYDVKMKEKGDIPEGYSVSREKKERFSLILESASTNQTSMYLCASSLHSGGQDQPQHFGDGTRLSIL.

This clonotype was seen only a few times. The gene calls are TRBV4-1 and TRBJ2-7; 12 nucleotides match TRBD2. The CDR3 is 16 residues long. Germline-derived CDR1 and CDR2 are MGHRA and YSYEKL. Unmatched junction bases numbered 9, after V lost 4 bases and J lost 5 bases. CDR3 loop: CASSPYPSGRAHEQYF. The DNA for the CDR3 is TGCGCCAGCAGCCCGTACCCTAGCGGGAGGGCCCACGAGCAGTACTTC.